This T cell receptor beta chain was obtained from a study of T cells after yellow fever vaccination. In its sample, this clonotype was seen a few times. Germline CDR1 is SGHAT and CDR2 is FQNNGV. The CDR3 has 14 amino acids. V gave up 3 bases and J gave up 8 bases, with 14 bases separating them. TCRdb re-analysed the 5' RACE reads in MiXCR, keeping a single row per CDR3 protein. The table includes hundreds of thousands of distinct CDR3 sequences, roughly a sixth detected once. V is TRBV11-2 and J is TRBJ1-5; tentative D call: TRBD1 (6 bases). The sequencing here drew on PBMCs, taken before the yellow fever booster vaccination. This clonotype was sampled from a man in his late teens or twenties who received the YFV17D yellow fever vaccine. CDR3 sequence (DNA): TGTGCCAGCAGCTTCGGAGGGGGTGAAGAGCCCCAGCATTTT. Translation: CASSFGGGEEPQHF.